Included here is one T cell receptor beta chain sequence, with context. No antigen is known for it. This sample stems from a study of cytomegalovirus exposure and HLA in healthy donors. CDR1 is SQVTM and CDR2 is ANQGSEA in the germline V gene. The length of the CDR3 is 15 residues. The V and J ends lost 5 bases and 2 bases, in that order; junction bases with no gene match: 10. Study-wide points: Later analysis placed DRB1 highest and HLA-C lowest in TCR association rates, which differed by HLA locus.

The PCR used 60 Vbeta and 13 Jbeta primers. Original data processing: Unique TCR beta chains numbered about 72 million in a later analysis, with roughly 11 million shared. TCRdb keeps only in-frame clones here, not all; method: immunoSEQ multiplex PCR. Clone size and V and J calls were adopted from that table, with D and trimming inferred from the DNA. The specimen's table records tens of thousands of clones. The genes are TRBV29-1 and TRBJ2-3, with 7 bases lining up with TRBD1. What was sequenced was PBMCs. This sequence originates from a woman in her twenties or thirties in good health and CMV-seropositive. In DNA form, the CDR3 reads TGCAGCGTTCCCGAACCGGGACAGCTCACAGATACGCAGTATTTT. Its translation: CSVPEPGQLTDTQYF.